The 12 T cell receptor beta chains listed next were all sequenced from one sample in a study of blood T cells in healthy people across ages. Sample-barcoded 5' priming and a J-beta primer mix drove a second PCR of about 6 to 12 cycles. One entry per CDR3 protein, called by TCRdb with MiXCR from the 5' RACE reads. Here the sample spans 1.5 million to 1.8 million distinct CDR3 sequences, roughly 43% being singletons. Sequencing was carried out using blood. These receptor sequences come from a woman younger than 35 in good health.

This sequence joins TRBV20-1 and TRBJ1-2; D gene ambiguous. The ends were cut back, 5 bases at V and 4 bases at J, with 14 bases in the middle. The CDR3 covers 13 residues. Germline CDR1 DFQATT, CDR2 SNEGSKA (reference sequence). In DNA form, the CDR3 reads TGCAGTGCTTCCCTTGAATCCTTCTATGGCTACACCTTC. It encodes CSASLESFYGYTF.

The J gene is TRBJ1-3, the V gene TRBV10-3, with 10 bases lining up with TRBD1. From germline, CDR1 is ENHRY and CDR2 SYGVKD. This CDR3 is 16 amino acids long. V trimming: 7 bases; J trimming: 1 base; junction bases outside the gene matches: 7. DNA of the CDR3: TGTGCCATCAAAGTGGGACAGGGGCGATCTGGAAACACCATATATTTT. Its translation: CAIKVGQGRSGNTIYF.

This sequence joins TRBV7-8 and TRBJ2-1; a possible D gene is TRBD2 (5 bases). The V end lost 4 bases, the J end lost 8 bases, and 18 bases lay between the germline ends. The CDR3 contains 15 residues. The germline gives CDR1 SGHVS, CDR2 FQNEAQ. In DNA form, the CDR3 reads TGTGCCAGCAGCTCACCCTCGGGGTGGGTCTATGAGCAGTTCTTC. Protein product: CASSSPSGWVYEQFF. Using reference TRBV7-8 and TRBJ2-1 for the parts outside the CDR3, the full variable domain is GAGVSQSPRYKVAKRGQDVALRCDPISGHVSLFWYQQALGQGPEFLTYFQNEAQLDKSGLPSDRFFAERPEGSVSTLKIQRTQQEDSAVYLCASSSPSGWVYEQFFGPGTRLTVL.

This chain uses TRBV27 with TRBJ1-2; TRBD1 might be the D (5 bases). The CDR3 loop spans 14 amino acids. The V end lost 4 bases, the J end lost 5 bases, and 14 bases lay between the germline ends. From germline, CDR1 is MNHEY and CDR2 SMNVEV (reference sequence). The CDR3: CASSSADRVYGYTF. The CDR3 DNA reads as TGTGCCAGCAGTTCGGCAGACAGAGTTTATGGCTACACCTTC.

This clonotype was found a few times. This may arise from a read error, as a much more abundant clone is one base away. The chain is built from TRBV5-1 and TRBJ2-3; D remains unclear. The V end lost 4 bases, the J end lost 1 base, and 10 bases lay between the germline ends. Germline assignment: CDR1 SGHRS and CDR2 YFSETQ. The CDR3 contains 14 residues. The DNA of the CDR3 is TGCGCCAGCAGCGTGAATCCGGGCACAGATACGCAGTATTTT. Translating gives CASSVNPGTDTQYF.

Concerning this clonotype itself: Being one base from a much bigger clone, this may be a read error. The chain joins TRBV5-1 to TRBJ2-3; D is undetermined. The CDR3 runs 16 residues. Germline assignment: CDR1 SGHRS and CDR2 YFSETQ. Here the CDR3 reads CVSSSIVGGSTDTQYF. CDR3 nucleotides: TGCGTCAGCAGCTCGATAGTGGGCGGCTCGACAGATACGCAGTATTTT.

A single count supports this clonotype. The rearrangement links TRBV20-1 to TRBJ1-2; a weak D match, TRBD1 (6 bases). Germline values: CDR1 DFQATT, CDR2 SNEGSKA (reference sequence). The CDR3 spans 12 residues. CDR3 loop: CTIGQRDYGYTF. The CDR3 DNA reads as TGCACCATTGGACAGCGCGACTATGGCTACACCTTC.

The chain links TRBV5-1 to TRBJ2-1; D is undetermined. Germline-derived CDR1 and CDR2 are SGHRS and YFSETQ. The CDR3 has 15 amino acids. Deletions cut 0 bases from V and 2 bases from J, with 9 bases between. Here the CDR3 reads CASSLATTTYNEQFF. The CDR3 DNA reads TGCGCCAGCAGCTTGGCCACGACGACCTACAATGAGCAGTTCTTC.

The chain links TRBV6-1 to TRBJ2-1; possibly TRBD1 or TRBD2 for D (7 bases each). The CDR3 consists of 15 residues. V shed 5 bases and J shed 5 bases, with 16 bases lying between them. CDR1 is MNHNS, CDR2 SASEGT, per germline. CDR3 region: CASSPQGGANNEQFF. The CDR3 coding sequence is TGTGCCAGCAGTCCCCAGGGGGGGGCTAACAATGAGCAGTTCTTC.

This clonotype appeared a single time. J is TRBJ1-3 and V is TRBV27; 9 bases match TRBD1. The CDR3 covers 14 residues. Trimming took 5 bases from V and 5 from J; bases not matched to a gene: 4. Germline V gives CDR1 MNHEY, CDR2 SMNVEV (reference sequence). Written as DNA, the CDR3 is TGTGCCAGCAGTCGAGGACAGGGGCGAAACACCATATATTTT. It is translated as CASSRGQGRNTIYF.

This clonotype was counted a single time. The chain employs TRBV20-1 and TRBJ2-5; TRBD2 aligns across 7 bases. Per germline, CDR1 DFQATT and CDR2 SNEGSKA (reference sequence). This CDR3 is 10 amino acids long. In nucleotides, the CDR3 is TGCGGGGGGGGTATGGAGACCCAGTACTTC. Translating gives CGGGMETQYF.

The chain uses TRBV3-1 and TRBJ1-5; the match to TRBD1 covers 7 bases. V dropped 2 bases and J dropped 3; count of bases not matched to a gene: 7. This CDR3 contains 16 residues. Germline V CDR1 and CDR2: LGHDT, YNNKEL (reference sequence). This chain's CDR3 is CASSQTRTGVNQPQHF. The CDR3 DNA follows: TGTGCCAGCAGCCAAACACGAACAGGGGTCAATCAGCCCCAGCATTTT.